These 22 T cell receptor beta chains were sequenced from one sample in a study of T cell responses to AZD1222 COVID-19 vaccine. Data came from immunoSEQ multiplex PCR; TCRdb stores just in-frame clones and leaves some out. The sample includes 99,000 or so clones, approximately 86% seen only once; the top ten take 3% to 3.5%. The material was peripheral blood, obtained 28 days after the second dose of the MenACWY control vaccine. The receptors here all came from an adult who received the MenACWY meningococcal vaccine as a control.

The chain uses TRBV27 and TRBJ2-7, with 10 bases fitting TRBD2. The V and J ends lost 2 bases and 0 bases, in that order; junction bases with no gene match: 1. This CDR3 has 15 residues. The germline V gene has CDR1 MNHEY and CDR2 SMNVEV (reference sequence). The CDR3 spells CASSLASGGSYEQYF. The CDR3 DNA sequence: TGTGCCAGCAGTTTAGCTAGCGGGGGCTCCTACGAGCAGTACTTC.

This chain links TRBV5-1 with TRBJ2-5; 8 positions match TRBD1. Trimming removed 2 bases from V and 3 bases from J; junction bases left unmatched: 3. The CDR3 extends over 14 amino acids. Germline CDR1 and CDR2: SGHRS and YFSETQ. CDR3 protein: CASSFRGLEETQYF. The CDR3 coding sequence is TGCGCCAGCAGCTTCAGGGGGCTTGAAGAGACCCAGTACTTC.

This clone was observed once. V gene TRBV7-2 combines with J gene TRBJ1-5, with 8 positions matching TRBD1. The CDR3 covers 14 residues. The germline gives CDR1 SGHTA, CDR2 FQGNSA. With V trimmed by 4 bases and J by 4 bases, 3 bases remained unmatched. The CDR3 DNA reads as TGTGCCAGCAGCTACAGACAGGGGAATCAGCCCCAGCATTTT. This gives the protein CASSYRQGNQPQHF.

V gene TRBV2 combines with J gene TRBJ2-3; D not certain. The CDR3 is made up of 14 amino acids. The germline CDR1 and CDR2 sequences are SNHLY and FYNNEI. Trimming took off 1 base at V and 4 bases at J, with 9 bases between the two ends. The CDR3 region has the DNA TGTGCCAGCAGTGAAGGGTACGACGCAGATACGCAGTATTTT. This encodes CASSEGYDADTQYF. The entire variable domain, with the rest obtained from reference TRBV2 and TRBJ2-3, is as follows: EPEVTQTPSHQVTQMGQEVILRCVPISNHLYFYWYRQILGQKVEFLVSFYNNEISEKSEIFDDQFSVERPDGSNFTLKIRSTKLEDSAMYFCASSEGYDADTQYFGPGTRLTVL.

The V call is TRBV19, the J call TRBJ2-1; TRBD2 is a possible D gene (5 bases). Per the germline V gene, CDR1 is LNHDA and CDR2 is SQIVND (reference sequence). The CDR3 covers 14 residues. Trimming stripped 5 bases from V and 3 bases from J, with 11 bases between. The CDR3 loop is CASSPGGSYNEQFF. DNA of the CDR3: TGTGCCAGTAGTCCCGGAGGCAGCTACAATGAGCAGTTCTTC.

The chain is built from TRBV3-1 (or the pseudogene TRBV3-2) and TRBJ2-6, with 13 bases matching TRBD2. The junction had 5 bases not matched to a gene; V was cut back by 0 bases and J by 3 bases. This CDR3 contains 19 residues. Looked up from germline, CDR1 is LGHDT and CDR2 is YNNKEL (reference sequence). CDR3 residues: CASSQDRGLAGYGANVLTF. CDR3 DNA sequence: TGTGCCAGCAGCCAAGATAGGGGACTAGCGGGGTATGGGGCCAACGTCCTGACTTTC.

This clone was seen a few times. The chain is built from TRBV7-9 and TRBJ2-1; tentative D call: TRBD1 (7 bases). V lost 0 bases, J lost 8 bases, and 20 bases lay in between. The CDR3 length is 17 residues. The germline V gene encodes CDR1 SEHNR and CDR2 FQNEAQ (reference sequence). The CDR3 here is CASSLARQGLRGDEQFF. The DNA of the CDR3 is TGTGCCAGCAGCTTAGCCAGACAGGGTCTTAGGGGGGATGAGCAGTTCTTC.

The chain carries TRBV7-2 and TRBJ2-1, with TRBD2 matching 8 bases. V shed 7 bases and J 7 bases; nucleotides not matched to a gene: 6. This CDR3 contains 13 residues. Germline-derived CDR1 and CDR2 are SGHTA and FQGNSA. CDR3 sequence reads: CASTLLAGNEQFF. As DNA, the CDR3 is TGTGCCAGCACCCTCTTAGCGGGAAATGAGCAGTTCTTC. The whole variable domain, remainder taken from reference TRBV7-2 and TRBJ2-1, is GAGVSQSPSNKVTEKGKDVELRCDPISGHTALYWYRQSLGQGLEFLIYFQGNSAPDKSGLPSDRFSAERTGGSVSTLTIQRTQQEDSAVYLCASTLLAGNEQFFGPGTRLTVL.

This sequence joins TRBV5-5 and TRBJ2-7; D unclear. CDR1 is SGHKS, CDR2 YYEKEE, per germline (reference sequence). Trimming shortened V by 1 base and J by 5 bases, and 13 bases separated the two germline ends. The CDR3 has 14 residues. The CDR3, as DNA: TGTGCCAGCAGCTTGCCCCCAGCTACTAACGAGCAGTACTTC. Amino acid sequence: CASSLPPATNEQYF.

This clone was counted a single time. The CDR3 DNA sequence: TGTGCCAGCAGTCAGACACCATACAATGAGCAGTTCTTC. This gives the protein CASSQTPYNEQFF. The chain has TRBV2 and TRBJ2-1; D is undetermined. The CDR3 totals 13 residues. Germline-derived CDR1 and CDR2 are SNHLY and FYNNEI. V was shortened by 5 bases and J by 4 bases, with 9 bases between the two germline ends.

This clone was detected a few times. The rearrangement links TRBV2 to TRBJ2-5; D might be TRBD1 (6 bases). The length of the CDR3 is 12 residues. Germline-derived CDR1 and CDR2 are SNHLY and FYNNEI. V was cut by 8 bases and J by 0 bases, with 7 bases left in between. CDR3 loop: CASAGDQETQYF. In DNA, the CDR3 is TGTGCCAGCGCAGGGGACCAAGAGACCCAGTACTTC.

The chain couples TRBV28 to TRBJ1-5, with D hard to call. The CDR3 contains 12 residues. Germline values: CDR1 MDHEN, CDR2 SYDVKM. V was clipped by 6 bases and J by 3 bases, with 6 bases between them. CDR3 sequence (DNA): TGTGCCAGCAGGGACCTCAATCAGCCCCAGCATTTT. Translated: CASRDLNQPQHF.

J is TRBJ2-1 and V is TRBV4-3; TRBD2 matches 8 bases. From germline, CDR1 is LGHNA and CDR2 YSLEER. The length of the CDR3 is 18 residues. J lost 4 bases, V lost 4 bases, and 15 bases had no gene match. CDR3 nucleotide sequence: TGCGCCAGCAGCCGGGCCGACATCAGGACTAGCCCTTACAATGAGCAGTTCTTC. This codes for CASSRADIRTSPYNEQFF.

V gene TRBV3-1 (or the pseudogene TRBV3-2) combines with J gene TRBJ2-7; possibly TRBD2 for D (5 bases). Between the trimmed V and J ends, which lost 1 base and 2 bases, there was a span of 12 bases. CDR1 and CDR2 (germline): LGHDT, YNNKEL (reference sequence). This CDR3 comprises 15 residues. The CDR3 reads CASSQALGSTYEQYF. For the CDR3, the DNA is TGTGCCAGCAGCCAAGCCCTAGGGAGTACCTACGAGCAGTACTTC.

This clone occurred once. V and J are TRBV10-2 and TRBJ2-3, with TRBD2 matching 12 bases. The CDR3 length is 15 residues. The V gene's germline CDR1 is WSHSY and CDR2 SAAADI. The V and J ends lost 9 bases and 2 bases, in that order; junction bases with no gene match: 6. The CDR3 DNA follows: TGCGCCAGTTCACGACTAGCGGGGGACACAGATACGCAGTATTTT. It translates to CASSRLAGDTDTQYF.

Points on this clone: Other DNA sequences of this sample code for an identical CDR3. The V and J genes are TRBV7-2 and TRBJ2-1; D gene unclear. Germline lookup yields CDR1 SGHTA and CDR2 FQGNSA. CDR3 size: 13 residues. The germline V and J ends were trimmed by 0 bases and 5 bases, with 5 bases remaining between them. CDR3 coding DNA: TGTGCCAGCAGCTTAGCACCTGACAATGAGCAGTTCTTC. It codes for CASSLAPDNEQFF.

This chain uses TRBV28 with TRBJ1-2; unclear D gene. There are 13 residues in the CDR3. Trimming removed 8 bases at V and 2 bases at J, with 12 bases between. Germline loops: CDR1 MDHEN, CDR2 SYDVKM. CDR3 coding DNA: TGTGCCAGCGCTCCGGGAGGGAACTATGGCTACACCTTC. Its protein is CASAPGGNYGYTF.

V gene TRBV6-6 combines with J gene TRBJ1-2, with 11 bases lining up with TRBD1. The CDR3 is 18 residues long. Germline V gene sequence: CDR1 MNHNY, CDR2 SVGAGI (reference sequence). Losses at the gene ends were 8 bases for V and 4 bases for J; bases not matched to a gene: 18. CDR3 loop: CASRLEMGQGDGAYGYTF. The CDR3 coding sequence is TGTGCCAGCCGTCTGGAAATGGGACAGGGGGACGGAGCCTATGGCTACACCTTC.

The rearrangement uses TRBV28 and TRBJ1-2; 7 bases are a match to TRBD1. CDR3 size: 16 residues. The V and J ends lost 3 bases and 0 bases, in that order; junction bases with no gene match: 7. Per the germline V gene, CDR1 is MDHEN and CDR2 is SYDVKM. Here the CDR3 reads CASSFRTGDPNYGYTF. CDR3 in DNA: TGTGCCAGCAGTTTTAGGACAGGTGATCCTAACTATGGCTACACCTTC.

A single count supports this clone. The rearrangement uses TRBV7-2 and TRBJ2-2; possibly TRBD1 for D (6 bases). V dropped 4 bases and J dropped 8 bases, with 17 bases sitting between them. This CDR3 has 15 amino acids. Germline loops: CDR1 SGHTA, CDR2 FQGNSA. In DNA, the CDR3 is TGTGCCAGCAGCTCACCCCCCCTAGGGGGAGGGGAGCTGTTTTTT. Translation: CASSSPPLGGGELFF.

The chain carries TRBV6-5 and TRBJ1-2; no reliable D call. Per the germline V gene, CDR1 is MNHEY and CDR2 is SVGAGI. CDR3 length: 13 residues. V lost 0 bases and J lost 5, with 7 bases in between. The CDR3 sequence: CASSYSGGYGYTF. CDR3 coding DNA: TGTGCCAGCAGTTACTCAGGCGGGTATGGCTACACCTTC.

The chain recombines TRBV28 with TRBJ2-3; TRBD1 matches at 7 bases. V lost 4 bases, J lost 4 bases, and 5 bases stayed unmatched. The CDR3 has 14 amino acids. Looked up from germline, CDR1 is MDHEN and CDR2 is SYDVKM. Here the CDR3 DNA reads TGTGCCAGCAGTTCTGGACAGGATGCAGATACGCAGTATTTT. Its translation: CASSSGQDADTQYF.